This TCR beta chain came from a study of T cells after posttransplantation cyclophosphamide. Sequencing used immunoSEQ multiplex PCR; TCRdb keeps in-frame clones, though not all of them. The sample has 66,000 or so clones; 93% are singletons. There are 19 residues in the CDR3. Germline V gene sequence: CDR1 SEHNR, CDR2 FQNEAQ (reference sequence). The V end was cut by 5 bases, the J end by 1 base, with 26 bases between. Study results and limitations: After PTCy, TRB diversity resembled that of CNI/methotrexate controls. Tissue-infiltrating T cells from skin or gut overlapped little with blood T cells. Later post-transplant blood repertoires were often dominated by donor CD8+ memory clones.

In the case of this clone: Its specificity is not known.

The source material was PBMCs. The TCR was taken from a woman between 25 and 40 years old in good health and a related stem cell transplant donor. The chain uses TRBV7-9 and TRBJ1-1; D perhaps matches TRBD1 (5 bases). CDR3 residues: CASSLDEGTGDLANTEAFF. In DNA, the CDR3 is TGTGCCAGCAGCCTAGATGAGGGGACGGGGGATCTAGCGAACACTGAAGCTTTCTTT.